The 15 T cell receptor beta chains below come from one sample, sequenced in a study of identical twins. TCRdb independently ran MiXCR on the 5' RACE reads; one entry per CDR3 protein. The table shows 450,000 to 650,000 distinct CDR3 sequences, with roughly 15% occurring only once. Separately, the same data were catalogued under a study of yellow fever vaccine responses in identical twins.

Sequenced: CD4+ T cells sorted from blood. Receptor source: a woman under 30 in good health.

This clonotype was recorded many times. The CDR3 spells CASSLSGSQPQHF. The DNA of the CDR3 is TGCGCCAGCAGCTTATCCGGGTCCCAGCCCCAGCATTTT. The rearrangement links TRBV5-1 to TRBJ1-5; D gene uncertain. The CDR3 has 13 amino acids. The germline V gene has CDR1 SGHRS and CDR2 YFSETQ. V gave up 2 bases and J gave up 7 bases, with 10 bases separating them.

This clonotype was counted only a few times. V usage is TRBV28 and J usage is TRBJ2-2; D might be TRBD2 (5 bases). Germline V CDR1 and CDR2: MDHEN, SYDVKM. The ends were cut back, 3 bases at V and 5 bases at J, with 25 bases in the middle. The CDR3 has 19 residues. CDR3 nucleotide sequence: TGTGCCAGCAGTTTTGATCAGAGGAACCGGGGTCTGTTAACCGGGGAGCTGTTTTTT. This encodes CASSFDQRNRGLLTGELFF.

This clonotype was observed a handful of times. This chain connects TRBV6-2 or TRBV6-3 to TRBJ2-3; 9 bases match TRBD2. V lost 6 bases and J lost 0; bases outside the gene matches: 4. CDR3 size: 15 residues. Germline lookup yields CDR1 MNHEY and CDR2 SVGEGT. The CDR3 nucleotides are TGTGCCAGCAGCAAGCGGGGGGCCAGCACAGATACGCAGTATTTT. It translates to CASSKRGASTDTQYF.

This clonotype has only a few counts. The chain is built from TRBV11-2 and TRBJ2-1, with 9 bases matching TRBD1. CDR1 and CDR2 (germline): SGHAT, FQNNGV. The V segment lost 5 bases and the J segment 5 bases; nucleotides outside the gene matches: 7. This CDR3 region has 15 residues. CDR3 in amino acids: CASSLHRGLDNEQFF. The CDR3 DNA sequence: TGTGCCAGCAGCCTACACAGGGGGCTCGACAATGAGCAGTTCTTC.

The chain uses TRBV19 and TRBJ2-5, with 7 nucleotides matching TRBD1. The CDR3 is 14 residues long. The J segment lost 3 bases and the V segment lost 3 bases, leaving 4 bases of the junction unmatched. Germline CDR1 is LNHDA and CDR2 is SQIVND (reference sequence). The CDR3 sequence is CASSITGVEETQYF. The CDR3 coding sequence is TGTGCCAGTAGTATCACAGGGGTCGAAGAGACCCAGTACTTC.

There are a few counts of this clonotype. This chain joins TRBV2 and TRBJ2-1, with D hard to call. The germline CDR1 and CDR2 sequences are SNHLY and FYNNEI. Trimming removed 2 bases from V and 8 bases from J, with 7 bases in between. This CDR3 comprises 12 residues. The CDR3 protein is CASSESGYEQFF. The DNA of the CDR3 is TGTGCCAGCAGTGAATCCGGGTATGAGCAGTTCTTC.

This clonotype was found a few times. The chain couples TRBV29-1 to TRBJ2-1; TRBD2 matches at 8 bases. This CDR3 region has 14 residues. Trimming cost V 6 bases and J 4 bases; bases outside gene matches: 8. Germline loops: CDR1 SQVTM, CDR2 ANQGSEA. CDR3 amino acids: CSVVSGSGYNEQFF. CDR3 bases: TGCAGCGTAGTAAGCGGGAGTGGGTACAATGAGCAGTTCTTC.

This chain links TRBV4-2 with TRBJ2-1, with 9 positions matching TRBD2. Germline lookup yields CDR1 LGHNA and CDR2 YNFKEQ. V dropped 2 bases and J dropped 1; count of bases not matched to a gene: 9. The CDR3 is 18 residues long. The CDR3 spells CASSQPGLAPISYNEQFF. CDR3 bases: TGTGCCAGCAGCCAACCCGGACTAGCGCCTATATCCTACAATGAGCAGTTCTTC.

V and J are TRBV12-3 or TRBV12-4 and TRBJ2-2; 7 nucleotides match TRBD1. After removal of 2 bases from V and 4 bases from J, the junction contained 7 bases not matched to a gene. This CDR3 region has 16 residues. The CDR3 region is CASSLSTGLGTGELFF. Written as DNA, the CDR3 is TGTGCCAGCAGTTTATCGACAGGGTTGGGCACCGGGGAGCTGTTTTTT.

The chain uses TRBV20-1 and TRBJ2-2, with D perhaps TRBD1 or TRBD2 (6 bases each). Germline lookup yields CDR1 DFQATT and CDR2 SNEGSKA (reference sequence). The CDR3 length is 16 residues. Trimming shortened V by 6 bases and J by 0 bases, and 17 bases separated the two germline ends. The CDR3 spells CSAPAPGAPNTGELFF. CDR3 bases: TGCAGTGCCCCGGCGCCGGGGGCGCCGAACACCGGGGAGCTGTTTTTT.

This clonotype came up a few times. The chain links TRBV18 to TRBJ2-7, with D uncertain. Germline V CDR1 and CDR2: KGHSH, LQKENI. Trimming cost V 8 bases and J 0 bases, with 11 bases left between them. The CDR3 extends over 13 amino acids. The CDR3 protein is CASRALSSYEQYV. As DNA, the CDR3 is TGTGCCAGCCGCGCTCTCAGCTCCTACGAGCAGTACGTC.

This clonotype has only a few counts. This chain links TRBV4-1 with TRBJ2-1; 8 bases agree with TRBD1. V shed 3 bases and J 1 base; nucleotides not matched to a gene: 8. CDR3 length: 17 residues. Per the germline V gene, CDR1 is MGHRA and CDR2 is YSYEKL. CDR3 coding DNA: TGCGCCAGCAGCCAGCCATTCGACAGGGGATCCTACAATGAGCAGTTCTTC. It encodes CASSQPFDRGSYNEQFF.

V gene TRBV29-1 combines with J gene TRBJ2-5; the D gene is possibly TRBD2 (6 bases). Trimming left V 7 bases short and J 7 bases short, with 22 bases between. The CDR3 is 14 residues long. CDR1 and CDR2 from the germline V gene are SQVTM and ANQGSEA. The CDR3 nucleotides read TGCAGCGCCCGAGGGGACTTACCCAAGGGGACCCAGTACTTC. As protein: CSARGDLPKGTQYF. Supplemented by reference TRBV29-1 and TRBJ2-5, the full variable domain reads SAVISQKPSRDICQRGTSLTIQCQVDSQVTMMFWYRQQPGQSLTLIATANQGSEATYESGFVIDKFPISRPNLTFSTLTVSNMSPEDSSIYLCSARGDLPKGTQYFGPGTRLLVL.

In this sample, this clonotype turned up a few times. CDR3 bases: TGTGCCAGCGAAGGGGCGGCAAATGAAAAACTGTTTTTT. Translating gives CASEGAANEKLFF. J is TRBJ1-4 and V is TRBV6-6; TRBD1 is a possible D gene (5 bases). Germline V gene sequence: CDR1 MNHNY, CDR2 SVGAGI (reference sequence). The CDR3 contains 13 residues. V lost 8 bases and J lost 5, with 12 bases in between.

This clonotype has just a few counts. The chain is built from TRBV12-3 or TRBV12-4 and TRBJ2-3; 7 positions match TRBD2. V shed 4 bases, J shed 0 bases, and the junction held 7 bases outside the gene matches. CDR3 length: 16 residues. The chain's CDR3 is CASSSGTTLSTDTQYF. The CDR3 coding sequence is TGTGCCAGCAGTTCCGGGACTACGTTAAGCACAGATACGCAGTATTTT.